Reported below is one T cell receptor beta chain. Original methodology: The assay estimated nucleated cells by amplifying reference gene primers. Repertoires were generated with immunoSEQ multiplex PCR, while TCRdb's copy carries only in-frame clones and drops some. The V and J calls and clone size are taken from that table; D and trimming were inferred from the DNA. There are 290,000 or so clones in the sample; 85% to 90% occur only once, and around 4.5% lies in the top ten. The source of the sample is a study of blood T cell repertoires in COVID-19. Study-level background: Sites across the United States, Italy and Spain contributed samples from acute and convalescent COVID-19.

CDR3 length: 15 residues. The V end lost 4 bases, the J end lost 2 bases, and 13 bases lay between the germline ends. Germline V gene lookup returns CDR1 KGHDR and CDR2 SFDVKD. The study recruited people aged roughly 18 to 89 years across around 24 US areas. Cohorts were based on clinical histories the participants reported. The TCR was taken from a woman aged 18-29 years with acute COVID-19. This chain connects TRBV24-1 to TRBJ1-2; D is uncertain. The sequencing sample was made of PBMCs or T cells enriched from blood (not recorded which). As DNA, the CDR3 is TGTGCCACCAGTGAATCCGACCCGGGGAACTATGGCTACACCTTC. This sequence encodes CATSESDPGNYGYTF.